The TCR beta chain under discussion was sequenced for a study of response to subunit inactivated influenza vaccine. Findings and caveats of the study: The study's authors posited that every seasonal influenza vaccination enlists few new T cells.

On this clonotype: The antigen remains unidentified.

TCRdb redid the calling of the RT-PCR reads with MiXCR, one entry per CDR3 protein. The repertoire holds about 800,000 distinct CDR3 sequences, with 21% as singletons. The material sequenced was PBMCs from blood, taken 5 days after vaccination. This TCR was recovered from a man aged 45-65 years who received an inactivated influenza vaccine.

CDR3 nucleotide sequence: TGCAGCGCAGGTGGGGGACAGGGTCGTGAGACCCAGTACTTC. Amino acids: CSAGGGQGRETQYF. The rearrangement joins TRBV29-1 to TRBJ2-5; 9 nucleotides line up with TRBD1. This CDR3 is 14 amino acids long. The V segment lost 7 bases and the J segment 5 bases; nucleotides outside the gene matches: 11. Germline-derived CDR1 and CDR2 are SQVTM and ANQGSEA.